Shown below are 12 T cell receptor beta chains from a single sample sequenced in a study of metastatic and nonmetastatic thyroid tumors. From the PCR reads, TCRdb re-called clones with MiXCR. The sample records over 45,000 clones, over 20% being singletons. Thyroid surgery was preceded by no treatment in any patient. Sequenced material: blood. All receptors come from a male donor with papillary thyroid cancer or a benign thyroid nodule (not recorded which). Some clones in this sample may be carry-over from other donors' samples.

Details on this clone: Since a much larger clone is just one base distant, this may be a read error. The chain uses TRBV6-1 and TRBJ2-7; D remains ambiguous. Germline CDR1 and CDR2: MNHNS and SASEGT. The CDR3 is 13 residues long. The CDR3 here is CANSRSASYEQYF. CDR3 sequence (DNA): TGTGCCAACAGTAGGTCCGCTTCCTACGAGCAGTACTTC.

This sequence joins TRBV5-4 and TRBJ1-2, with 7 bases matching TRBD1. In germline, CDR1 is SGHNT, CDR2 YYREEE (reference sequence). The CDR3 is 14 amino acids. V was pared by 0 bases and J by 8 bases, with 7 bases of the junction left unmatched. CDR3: CASSLGQGVGGYTF. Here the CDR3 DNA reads TGTGCCAGCAGCTTGGGACAGGGCGTCGGCGGCTACACCTTC.

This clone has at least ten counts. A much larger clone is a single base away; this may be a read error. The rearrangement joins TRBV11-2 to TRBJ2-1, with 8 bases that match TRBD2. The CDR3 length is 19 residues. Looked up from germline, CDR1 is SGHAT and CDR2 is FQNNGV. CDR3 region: CASSLGRTSPQGSCNEQFF. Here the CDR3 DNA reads TGTGCCAGCAGCTTAGGTCGGACTAGCCCTCAAGGATCCTGCAATGAGCAGTTCTTC.

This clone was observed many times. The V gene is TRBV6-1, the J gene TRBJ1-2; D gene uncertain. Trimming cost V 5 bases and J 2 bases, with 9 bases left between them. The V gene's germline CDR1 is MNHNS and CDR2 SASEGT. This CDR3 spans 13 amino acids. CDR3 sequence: CASSQTPNYGYTF. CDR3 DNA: TGTGCCAGCAGTCAAACACCCAACTATGGCTACACCTTC.

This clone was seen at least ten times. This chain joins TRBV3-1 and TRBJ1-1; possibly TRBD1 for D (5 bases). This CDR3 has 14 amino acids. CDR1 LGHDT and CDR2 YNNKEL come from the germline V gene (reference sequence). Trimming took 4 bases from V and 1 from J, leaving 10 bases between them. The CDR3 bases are TGTGCCAGCAGCCCCCCCGGACAGAACACTGAAGCTTTCTTT. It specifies CASSPPGQNTEAFF.

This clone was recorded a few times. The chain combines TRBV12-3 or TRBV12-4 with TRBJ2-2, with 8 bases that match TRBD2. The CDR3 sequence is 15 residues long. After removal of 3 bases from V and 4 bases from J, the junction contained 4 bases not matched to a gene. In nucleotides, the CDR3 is TGTGCCAGCAGTTTTAGCGGGGATTTCACCGGGGAGCTGTTTTTT. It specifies CASSFSGDFTGELFF.

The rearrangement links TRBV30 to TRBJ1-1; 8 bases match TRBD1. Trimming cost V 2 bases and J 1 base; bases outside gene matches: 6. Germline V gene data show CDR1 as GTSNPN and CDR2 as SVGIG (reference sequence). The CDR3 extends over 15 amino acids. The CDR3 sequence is CAWSRGQAPNTEAFF. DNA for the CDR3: TGTGCCTGGAGTAGGGGACAGGCACCGAACACTGAAGCTTTCTTT.

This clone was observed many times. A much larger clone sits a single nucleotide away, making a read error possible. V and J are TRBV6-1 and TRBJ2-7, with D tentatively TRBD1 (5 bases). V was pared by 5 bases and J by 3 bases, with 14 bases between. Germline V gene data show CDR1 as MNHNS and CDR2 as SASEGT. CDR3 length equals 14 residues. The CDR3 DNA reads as TGTGCCAGCAGTTGCCCATCCCAGGGCTACGAGCAGTACTTC. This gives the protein CASSCPSQGYEQYF.

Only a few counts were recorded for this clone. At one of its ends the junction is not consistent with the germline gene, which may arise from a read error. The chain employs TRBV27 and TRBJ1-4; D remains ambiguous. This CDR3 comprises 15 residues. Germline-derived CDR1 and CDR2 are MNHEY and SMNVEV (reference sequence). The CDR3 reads CAGSPPGLLNEKLFF. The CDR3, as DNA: TGTGCCGGCAGTCCTCCTGGGCTGCTTAATGAAAAACTGTTTTTT.

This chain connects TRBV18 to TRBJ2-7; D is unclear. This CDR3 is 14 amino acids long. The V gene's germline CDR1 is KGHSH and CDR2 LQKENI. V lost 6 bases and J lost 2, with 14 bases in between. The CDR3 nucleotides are TGTGCCAGCTCGCAAAACTCCAATACCTACGAGCAGTACTTC. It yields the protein CASSQNSNTYEQYF.

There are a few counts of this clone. The CDR3 DNA sequence: TGTGCCACCAGCAGATCCCTAGCGGGATTAATAGATACGCAGTATTTT. It yields the protein CATSRSLAGLIDTQYF. This chain connects TRBV15 to TRBJ2-3, with 9 nucleotides matching TRBD2. Germline V gives CDR1 LNHNV, CDR2 YYDKDF (reference sequence). The CDR3 totals 16 residues. The V gene end was trimmed by 2 bases and the J gene end by 5 bases; junction bases not matched to a gene: 8.

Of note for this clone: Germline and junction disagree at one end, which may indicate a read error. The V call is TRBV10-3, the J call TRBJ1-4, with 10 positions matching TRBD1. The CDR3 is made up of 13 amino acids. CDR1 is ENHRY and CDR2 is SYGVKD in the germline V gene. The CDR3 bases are TGTTCCATCGGTGGACAGGGGGAAGAAAAACTGTTTTTT. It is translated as CSIGGQGEEKLFF.